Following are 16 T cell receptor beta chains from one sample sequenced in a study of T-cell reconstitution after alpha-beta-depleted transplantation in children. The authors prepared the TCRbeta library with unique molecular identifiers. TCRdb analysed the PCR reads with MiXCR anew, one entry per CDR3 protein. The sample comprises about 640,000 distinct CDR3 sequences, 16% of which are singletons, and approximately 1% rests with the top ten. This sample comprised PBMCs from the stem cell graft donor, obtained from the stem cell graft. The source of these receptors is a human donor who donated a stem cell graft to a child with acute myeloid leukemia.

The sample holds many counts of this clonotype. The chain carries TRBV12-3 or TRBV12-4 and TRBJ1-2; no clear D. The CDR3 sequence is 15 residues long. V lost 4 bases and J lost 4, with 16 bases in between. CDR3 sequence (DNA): TGTGCCAGCAGTTCGACCGACCAGACCCTCTATGGCTACACCTTC. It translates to CASSSTDQTLYGYTF.

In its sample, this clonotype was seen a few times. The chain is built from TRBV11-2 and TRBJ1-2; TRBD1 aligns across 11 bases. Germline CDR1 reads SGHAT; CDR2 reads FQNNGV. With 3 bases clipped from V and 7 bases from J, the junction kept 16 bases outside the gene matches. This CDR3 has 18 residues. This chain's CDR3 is CASSFSGTGQGAGFGYTF. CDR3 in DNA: TGTGCCAGCAGCTTTAGTGGGACCGGACAGGGGGCGGGATTTGGCTACACCTTC.

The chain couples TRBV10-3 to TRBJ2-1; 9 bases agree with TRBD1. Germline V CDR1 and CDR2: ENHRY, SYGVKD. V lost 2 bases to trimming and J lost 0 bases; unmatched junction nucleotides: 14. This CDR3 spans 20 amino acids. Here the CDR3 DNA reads TGTGCCATCAGTGAGCCGCTGGGGACAGGGCAAACAAGCTCCTACAATGAGCAGTTCTTC. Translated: CAISEPLGTGQTSSYNEQFF.

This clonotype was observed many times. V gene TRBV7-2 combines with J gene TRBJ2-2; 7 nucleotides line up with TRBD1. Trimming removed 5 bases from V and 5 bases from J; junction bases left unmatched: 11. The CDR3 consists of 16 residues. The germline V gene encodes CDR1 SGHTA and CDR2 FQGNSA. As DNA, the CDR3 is TGTGCCAGCAGCCTCCGGCAGGGGGTCGAAACCGGGGAGCTGTTTTTT. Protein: CASSLRQGVETGELFF.

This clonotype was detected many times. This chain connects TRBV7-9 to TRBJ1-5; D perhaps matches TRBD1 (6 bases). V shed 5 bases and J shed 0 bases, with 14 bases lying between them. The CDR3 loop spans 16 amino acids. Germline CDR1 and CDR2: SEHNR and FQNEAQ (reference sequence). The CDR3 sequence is CASSVGGPYSNQPQHF. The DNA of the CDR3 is TGTGCCAGCAGCGTCGGGGGCCCATATAGCAATCAGCCCCAGCATTTT.

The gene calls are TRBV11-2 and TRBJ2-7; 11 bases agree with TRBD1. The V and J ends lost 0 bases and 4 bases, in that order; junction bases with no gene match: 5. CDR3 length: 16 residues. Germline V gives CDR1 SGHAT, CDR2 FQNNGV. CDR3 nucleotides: TGTGCCAGCAGCTTAGATGGGGACAGGGGGTCTTACGAGCAGTACGTC. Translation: CASSLDGDRGSYEQYV.

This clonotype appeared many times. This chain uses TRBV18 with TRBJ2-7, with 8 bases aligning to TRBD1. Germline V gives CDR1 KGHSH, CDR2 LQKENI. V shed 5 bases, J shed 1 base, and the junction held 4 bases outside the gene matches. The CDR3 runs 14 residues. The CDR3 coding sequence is TGTGCCAGCTCATCTCGACAGGGGTCCTACGAGCAGTACGTC. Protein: CASSSRQGSYEQYV.

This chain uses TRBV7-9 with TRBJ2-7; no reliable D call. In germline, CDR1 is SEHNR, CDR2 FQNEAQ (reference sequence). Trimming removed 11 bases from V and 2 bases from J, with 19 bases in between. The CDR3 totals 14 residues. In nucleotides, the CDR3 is TGTGCCTCTTCGCGAGGTTCCGCCCCCTACGAGCAGTACTTC. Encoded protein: CASSRGSAPYEQYF. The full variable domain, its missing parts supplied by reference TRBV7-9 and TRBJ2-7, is DTGVSQNPRHKITKRGQNVTFRCDPISEHNRLYWYRQTLGQGPEFLTYFQNEAQLEKSRLLSDRFSAERPKGSFSTLEIQRTEQGDSAMYLCASSRGSAPYEQYFGPGTRLTVT.

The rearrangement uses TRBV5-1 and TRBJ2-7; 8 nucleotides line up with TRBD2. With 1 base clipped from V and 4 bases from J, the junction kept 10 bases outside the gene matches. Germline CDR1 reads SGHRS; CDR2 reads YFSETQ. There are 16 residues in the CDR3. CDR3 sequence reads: CASSLSWRGEPYEQYF. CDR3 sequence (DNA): TGCGCCAGCAGCTTGTCGTGGCGGGGGGAACCTTACGAGCAGTACTTC.

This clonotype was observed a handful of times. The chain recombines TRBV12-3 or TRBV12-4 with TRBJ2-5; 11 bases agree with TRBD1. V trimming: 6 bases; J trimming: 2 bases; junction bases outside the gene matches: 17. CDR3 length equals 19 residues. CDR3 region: CASRGVGQGASGHQETQYF. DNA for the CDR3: TGTGCCAGCAGGGGGGTCGGACAGGGGGCCTCGGGGCATCAAGAGACCCAGTACTTC.

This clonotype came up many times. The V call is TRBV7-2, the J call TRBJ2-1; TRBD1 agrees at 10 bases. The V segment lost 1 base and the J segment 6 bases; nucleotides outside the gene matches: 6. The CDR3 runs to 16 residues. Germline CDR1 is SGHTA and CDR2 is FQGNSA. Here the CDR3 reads CASSLVGQGSSNEQFF. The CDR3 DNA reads TGTGCCAGCAGCTTAGTGGGACAGGGGTCTTCCAATGAGCAGTTCTTC. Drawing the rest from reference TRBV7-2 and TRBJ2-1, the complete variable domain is GAGVSQSPSNKVTEKGKDVELRCDPISGHTALYWYRQSLGQGLEFLIYFQGNSAPDKSGLPSDRFSAERTGGSVSTLTIQRTQQEDSAVYLCASSLVGQGSSNEQFFGPGTRLTVL.

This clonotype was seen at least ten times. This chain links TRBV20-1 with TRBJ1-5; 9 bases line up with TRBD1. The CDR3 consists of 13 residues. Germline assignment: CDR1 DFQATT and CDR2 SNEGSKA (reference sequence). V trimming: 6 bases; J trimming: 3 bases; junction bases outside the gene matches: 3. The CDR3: CSAGDRANQPQHF. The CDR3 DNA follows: TGCAGTGCGGGGGACAGGGCCAATCAGCCCCAGCATTTT.

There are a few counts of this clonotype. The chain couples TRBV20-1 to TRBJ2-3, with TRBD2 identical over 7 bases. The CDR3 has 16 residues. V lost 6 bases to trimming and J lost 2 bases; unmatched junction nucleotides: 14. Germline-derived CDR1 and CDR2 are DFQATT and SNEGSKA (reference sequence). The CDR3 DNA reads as TGCAGTGCGGCTGGGGGAGGGGAGGGTACCACAGATACGCAGTATTTT. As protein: CSAAGGGEGTTDTQYF.

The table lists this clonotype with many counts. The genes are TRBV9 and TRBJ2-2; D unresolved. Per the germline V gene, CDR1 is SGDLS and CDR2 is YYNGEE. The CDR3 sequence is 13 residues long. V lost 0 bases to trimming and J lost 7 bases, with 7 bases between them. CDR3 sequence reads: CASSVEGIGELFF. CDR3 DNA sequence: TGTGCCAGCAGCGTAGAAGGGATCGGGGAGCTGTTTTTT.

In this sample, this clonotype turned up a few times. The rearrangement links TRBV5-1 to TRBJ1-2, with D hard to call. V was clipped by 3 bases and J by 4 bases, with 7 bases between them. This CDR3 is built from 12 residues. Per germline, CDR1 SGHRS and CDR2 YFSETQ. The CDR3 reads CASSYTTYGYTF. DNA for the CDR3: TGCGCCAGCAGCTATACAACCTATGGCTACACCTTC.

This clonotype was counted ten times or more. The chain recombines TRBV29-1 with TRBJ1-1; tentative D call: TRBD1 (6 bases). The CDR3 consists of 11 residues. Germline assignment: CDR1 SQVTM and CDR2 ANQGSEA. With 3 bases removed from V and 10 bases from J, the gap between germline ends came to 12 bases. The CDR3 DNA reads TGCAGCGTTGAGGGACAAGGGGGAGCTTTCTTT. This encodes CSVEGQGGAFF.